This T cell receptor (beta chain) derives from a study of OX40 agonist ivuxolimab in advanced cancers. As for the study in general: A mean age of roughly 60 years, range roughly 23 to 85, was recorded, and 80% to 90% were male. Partial responses were achieved by three patients, of whom one had hepatocellular carcinoma and two had cutaneous melanoma. Study-wide results and caveats: In the 0.1 to 3.0 mg/kg range, CD4+ and CD8+ blood T cells had expanded clonally by week 6.

Assay: immunoSEQ multiplex PCR; the TCRdb copy retains only in-frame clones and omits some. Of about 21,000 clones listed, 70% to 85% are singletons. Remarks on this clone: Its specificity is not known.

The germline CDR1 and CDR2 sequences are MDHEN and SYDVKM. The CDR3 covers 15 residues. V gave up 7 bases and J gave up 6 bases; unmatched junction bases: 13. The chain employs TRBV28 and TRBJ2-7; TRBD1 matches at 9 bases. The sequences come from CD4+ or CD8+ T cells sorted from blood, collected in a trial of the OX40 agonist ivuxolimab. The sequence was obtained from an adult with an advanced solid tumor such as melanoma, head and neck, liver or kidney cancer. CDR3 DNA sequence: TGTGCCAGCAACGATATCGGGACAGGGCCTCGCGAGCAGTACTTC. It specifies CASNDIGTGPREQYF. The full variable domain, with the rest looked up from reference TRBV28 and TRBJ2-7, is DVKVTQSSRYLVKRTGEKVFLECVQDMDHENMFWYRQDPGLGLRLIYFSYDVKMKEKGDIPEGYSVSREKKERFSLILESASTNQTSMYLCASNDIGTGPREQYFGPGTRLTVT.